This T cell receptor beta chain appears in the sequencing data of a study of blood T cell repertoires in COVID-19 (TCRdb year 2020). Context from the whole study: Collaborator samples came from the United States, Italy and Spain and covered acute and convalescent phases of COVID-19. Samples came from the ongoing ImmuneRACE study (first 160 participants) plus 1,254 subjects from 6 global collaborators. The repertoires were released in a freely available public database meant as a resource for research on the immune response to SARS-CoV-2. HLA class I and class II types, where available, came from metadata supplied by the sample provider rather than from assay-based typing. Subjects who had been exposed to COVID-19, were actively infected with it, or had recovered from it provided the deeply sampled blood TCRbeta repertoires that made up the dataset. Nearly every sample came with metadata listing a de-identified subject ID, COVID-19 status, age in years and sex. The material from the prospective study consisted of cDNA or gDNA derived from T cells, B-cell-depleted T cells, or PBMCs.

Study-wide findings and limitations: How much clinical and demographic metadata was included differed by source and by participant, and the metadata was provided uncurated.

TCRbeta CDR3 regions were amplified from genomic DNA using the immunoSEQ Assay, a bias-controlled multiplex PCR. In the original analysis: The number of nucleated cells in each sample was estimated from the amplification of reference gene primers within the assay. To quantify the absolute abundance of each unique TCRbeta CDR3 rearrangement, sequence reads were collapsed and filtered. For each sample, productive Simpson clonality was calculated as the square root of Simpson's diversity index across productive rearrangements. The immuneACCESS repertoire file appears here via TCRdb, limited to in-frame rearrangements. These files lack a portion of the clones; in checked studies, under half of the deficit traces to unresolved V genes, and the cause of the others is not known. V and J calls plus clone size are reproduced from that table; the DNA served to infer D and trimming. A total of over 85,000 clones appear in this sample, roughly 90% of them only once. Of the sample, 5.2% is held by the ten largest clones.

At one collaborating source in Seattle, patients were enrolled during active infection and were followed longitudinally through the course of disease. The collaborating institutions used their own protocols to collect whole blood in K2EDTA tubes. Collaborator samples were shipped for TCRbeta analysis as frozen whole blood, isolated PBMCs, or DNA extracted from either sample type. As concerns this clone: The antigen this receptor binds is unknown. Per-base qualities were not stored, and no clone one base away is much larger.

The sequence was obtained from a woman between 50 and 59 years old with COVID-19, enrolled during active disease. The sequencing input was peripheral blood.

The encoded CDR3 is CASTPDSGGDLNEQFF. At the DNA level, the sequence is TGTGCCAGCACCCCTGATAGCGGGGGGGACTTAAATGAGCAGTTCTTC. In this chain, TRBV6-6 is recombined with TRBJ2-1, with 11 bases matching TRBD2. Including cysteine and phenylalanine, the CDR3 has 16 amino acids. The only DNA kept is the CDR3, 48 bases in frame from the first base. From the germline V gene (reference sequence), CDR1 is MNHNY and CDR2 is SVGAGI. For this chain, trimming is 7 bases at the V end and 7 bases at the J end, and the number of junction bases without a gene match is 12.